What follows is one T cell receptor beta chain and its context. The data were taken from a study of T cells in Graves' hyperthyroidism and ophthalmopathy. CDR3 size: 13 residues. V was shortened by 10 bases and J by 1 base, with 10 bases between the two germline ends. CDR1 SGHAT and CDR2 FQNNGV come from the germline V gene. The TCR beta CDR3 regions underwent amplification using RNA transcripts as the source. RT-PCR in the first round (using the HTBI primer set) targeted the TCR CDR3. MiXCR was run by TCRdb on the multiplex PCR reads, yielding one entry per CDR3 protein. Found here are around 350,000 distinct CDR3 sequences, about a sixth of them singletons; the top ten hold almost 35%.

The origin of this receptor is a woman aged 25 to 39 with Graves' hyperthyroidism that later progressed to Graves' ophthalmopathy. V gene TRBV11-2 combines with J gene TRBJ2-2, with D unclear. The sequenced sample consisted of blood. The CDR3 coding sequence is TGTGCCACCACACGAGGGAACACCGGGGAGCTGTTTTTT. It encodes CATTRGNTGELFF.